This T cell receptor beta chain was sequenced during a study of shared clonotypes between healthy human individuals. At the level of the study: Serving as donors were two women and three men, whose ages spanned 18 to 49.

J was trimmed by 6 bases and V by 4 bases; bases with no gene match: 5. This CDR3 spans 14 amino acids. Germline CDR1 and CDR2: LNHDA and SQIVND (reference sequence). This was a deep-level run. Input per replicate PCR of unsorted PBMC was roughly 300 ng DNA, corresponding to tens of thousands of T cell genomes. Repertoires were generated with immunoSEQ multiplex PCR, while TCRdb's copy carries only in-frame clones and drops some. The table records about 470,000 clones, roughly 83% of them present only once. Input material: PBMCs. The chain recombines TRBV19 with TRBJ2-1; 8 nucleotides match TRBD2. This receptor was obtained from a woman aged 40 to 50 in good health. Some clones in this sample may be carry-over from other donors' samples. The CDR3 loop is CASSRAGAPNEQFF. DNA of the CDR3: TGTGCCAGTAGTAGAGCGGGAGCACCCAATGAGCAGTTCTTC.